The next 28 T cell receptor beta chains were all read from a single sample in a study of CD8 T cells in Susac syndrome. The RNA input was 0.5 to 1 ug, and it was reverse transcribed with random hexamers. TCRdb re-analysed the immunoSEQ multiplex PCR reads in MiXCR, keeping a single row per CDR3 protein. This table holds some 150,000 distinct CDR3 sequences, 95% to 96% found once. Sequencing input: CD8+ T cells from PBMCs. The receptors derive from a human donor with multiple sclerosis.

The chain combines TRBV5-1 with TRBJ2-1; TRBD2 might be the D (6 bases). Trimming took off 7 bases at V and 6 bases at J, with 20 bases between the two ends. Germline assignment: CDR1 SGHRS and CDR2 YFSETQ. The CDR3 sequence is 15 residues long. The CDR3 reads CASRGEVLFPNEQFF. Here the CDR3 DNA reads TGCGCCAGCCGAGGGGAGGTCCTCTTTCCCAATGAGCAGTTCTTC.

The chain combines TRBV2 with TRBJ2-7, with no clear D. CDR3 length equals 12 residues. Germline CDR1 is SNHLY and CDR2 is FYNNEI. The ends were cut back, 6 bases at V and 3 bases at J, with 9 bases in the middle. This CDR3 reads CASSPSVYEQYV. The CDR3 region has the DNA TGTGCCAGCAGCCCCAGTGTCTACGAGCAGTACGTC.

The chain joins TRBV2 to TRBJ1-5; D call uncertain. Germline CDR1 and CDR2: SNHLY and FYNNEI. The V end lost 6 bases, the J end lost 4 bases, and 13 bases lay between the germline ends. CDR3 length: 14 amino acids. CDR3 protein: CASRGVGLNQPQHF. CDR3 coding DNA: TGTGCCAGCAGAGGAGTGGGGTTAAATCAGCCCCAGCATTTT.

The chain's CDR3 is CASSEIISSGAYNEQFF. CDR3 nucleotides: TGTGCCAGCAGTGAGATCATATCTAGCGGGGCCTACAATGAGCAGTTCTTC. The genes are TRBV6-1 and TRBJ2-1; 9 bases line up with TRBD2. V lost 3 bases and J lost 2; bases outside the gene matches: 8. This CDR3 comprises 17 residues. Germline loops: CDR1 MNHNS, CDR2 SASEGT.

V gene TRBV6-2 or TRBV6-3 combines with J gene TRBJ2-1, with 14 bases identical to TRBD2. The CDR3 spans 15 residues. Unmatched junction bases numbered 3, after V lost 2 bases and J lost 9 bases. Germline loops: CDR1 MNHEY, CDR2 SVGEGT. The CDR3 loop is CASSYEGLAGGEQFF. Written as DNA, the CDR3 is TGTGCCAGCAGTTACGAAGGACTAGCGGGGGGTGAGCAGTTCTTC.

The chain has TRBV29-1 and TRBJ2-2; the match to TRBD2 covers 13 bases. This CDR3 spans 14 amino acids. V was pared by 7 bases and J by 6 bases, with 5 bases of the junction left unmatched. Germline V gene data show CDR1 as SQVTM and CDR2 as ANQGSEA. For the CDR3, the DNA is TGCAGCGCCCCGGGACTAGCGGGGTCCGGGGAGCTGTTTTTT. Protein sequence: CSAPGLAGSGELFF.

The rearrangement uses TRBV29-1 and TRBJ2-7; D perhaps matches TRBD1 (6 bases). The CDR3 length is 14 residues. Trimming took 4 bases from V and 2 from J, leaving 15 bases between them. CDR1 and CDR2 from the germline V gene are SQVTM and ANQGSEA. Written as DNA, the CDR3 is TGCAGCGTTGTACAGGGAGACACCCCCTACGAGCAGTACTTC. Its protein product is CSVVQGDTPYEQYF.

The chain is built from TRBV7-9 and TRBJ1-1, with 8 bases matching TRBD1. V gave up 4 bases and J gave up 6 bases; unmatched junction bases: 13. There are 16 residues in the CDR3. The germline CDR1 and CDR2 sequences are SEHNR and FQNEAQ (reference sequence). CDR3 sequence: CASSSDRGPTWAEAFF. CDR3 coding DNA: TGTGCCAGCAGCTCCGACAGGGGCCCAACGTGGGCTGAAGCTTTCTTT.

The chain uses TRBV20-1 and TRBJ2-1; 7 bases map to TRBD2. V shed 3 bases, J shed 9 bases, and the junction held 11 bases outside the gene matches. This CDR3 spans 14 amino acids. The germline V gene encodes CDR1 DFQATT and CDR2 SNEGSKA (reference sequence). The CDR3, as DNA: TGCAGTGCTAGTGTGGGGGGGGTTCGTGGTGAGCAGTTCTTC. This gives the protein CSASVGGVRGEQFF.

In nucleotides, the CDR3 is TGCAGCGTTGAGGCGGTCAGTTCGCTCTCCTACGAGCAGTACTTC. Amino acids: CSVEAVSSLSYEQYF. The V gene is TRBV29-1, the J gene TRBJ2-7, with D hard to call. V was shortened by 3 bases and J by 0 bases, with 15 bases between the two germline ends. The CDR3 loop spans 15 amino acids. CDR1 and CDR2 from the germline V gene are SQVTM and ANQGSEA.

The chain carries TRBV3-1 and TRBJ1-2; D not certain. The CDR3 runs 14 residues. CDR1 LGHDT and CDR2 YNNKEL come from the germline V gene (reference sequence). The V and J ends lost 7 bases and 2 bases respectively, with 14 bases between them. DNA for the CDR3: TGTGCCAGCAACCCCGGGCTGGGCAACTATGGCTACACCTTC. Encoded protein: CASNPGLGNYGYTF.

The sample holds one count of this clonotype. As DNA, the CDR3 is TGTGCCAGCAGCGCCGGCTGGGGGGCCAGCAATGAGCAGTTCTTC. It encodes CASSAGWGASNEQFF. The chain carries TRBV9 and TRBJ2-1, with D perhaps given as TRBD1 or TRBD2 (6 bases each). CDR1 is SGDLS and CDR2 is YYNGEE in the germline V gene. The CDR3 contains 15 residues. Trimming pared 3 bases from V and 6 bases from J, leaving 16 bases between.

This rearrangement joins TRBV4-1 to TRBJ2-5; no definite D call. Germline values: CDR1 MGHRA, CDR2 YSYEKL. Trimming left V 1 base short and J 6 bases short, with 21 bases between. This CDR3 is 17 amino acids long. In nucleotides, the CDR3 is TGCGCCAGCAGCCAAGTCATGGTGGTGGAGAAGGAAAAGACCCAGTACTTC. Translation gives CASSQVMVVEKEKTQYF.

In its sample, this clonotype was seen once. This chain connects TRBV18 to TRBJ2-7; D uncertain. The CDR3 runs to 13 residues. Trimming took 3 bases from V and 5 from J, leaving 11 bases between them. The germline V gene encodes CDR1 KGHSH and CDR2 LQKENI. The CDR3 loop reads CASSPMNSDEQYF. In nucleotides, the CDR3 is TGTGCCAGCTCACCGATGAACAGTGACGAGCAGTACTTC.

The chain couples TRBV23-1 to TRBJ1-2; 10 bases agree with TRBD1. TRBV23-1 is an ORF; its function is uncertain. V shed 3 bases, J shed 8 bases, and the junction held 9 bases outside the gene matches. This CDR3 has 15 amino acids. CDR3: CASSHPRQGAPGYTF. CDR3 DNA: TGCGCCAGCAGTCACCCTCGACAGGGGGCGCCGGGCTACACCTTC.

The chain couples TRBV11-2 to TRBJ2-7; TRBD1 agrees at 9 bases. J gave up 5 bases and V 4 bases, and 9 bases lay outside the gene matches. Germline assignment: CDR1 SGHAT and CDR2 FQNNGV. This CDR3 comprises 15 residues. This chain's CDR3 is CASSSPGTGSHEQYF. The CDR3 DNA follows: TGTGCCAGCAGCTCACCCGGGACAGGGTCACACGAGCAGTACTTC.

This rearrangement joins TRBV7-9 to TRBJ1-4; D remains unclear. Germline V gene lookup returns CDR1 SEHNR and CDR2 FQNEAQ (reference sequence). Trimming stripped 5 bases from V and 6 bases from J, with 19 bases between. CDR3 length equals 16 residues. CDR3 region: CASSRTMVSPDEKLFF. CDR3 bases: TGTGCCAGCAGCCGTACTATGGTATCTCCGGATGAAAAACTGTTTTTT. The whole variable domain, filled in from reference TRBV7-9 and TRBJ1-4, reads DTGVSQNPRHKITKRGQNVTFRCDPISEHNRLYWYRQTLGQGPEFLTYFQNEAQLEKSRLLSDRFSAERPKGSFSTLEIQRTEQGDSAMYLCASSRTMVSPDEKLFFGSGTQLSVL.

This clonotype was detected only once. V and J are TRBV9 and TRBJ1-6, with TRBD1 identical over 11 bases. The V and J ends lost 3 bases and 9 bases, in that order; junction bases with no gene match: 14. The V gene's germline CDR1 is SGDLS and CDR2 YYNGEE. The CDR3 has 18 amino acids. The chain's CDR3 is CASSAARTGGEWGSPLHF. The CDR3 DNA reads as TGTGCCAGCAGCGCCGCCCGGACAGGGGGCGAGTGGGGTTCACCCCTCCACTTT.

This rearrangement joins TRBV9 to TRBJ2-7; D remains ambiguous. There are 13 residues in the CDR3. From germline, CDR1 is SGDLS and CDR2 YYNGEE. The V and J ends lost 0 bases and 2 bases respectively, with 6 bases between them. The CDR3 loop is CASSVGATYEQYF. In nucleotides, the CDR3 is TGTGCCAGCAGCGTAGGAGCGACCTACGAGCAGTACTTC.

This rearrangement joins TRBV13 to TRBJ2-1, with D possibly matching TRBD2 (6 bases). The V gene's germline CDR1 is PRHDT and CDR2 FYEKMQ (reference sequence). Trimming pared 4 bases from V and 9 bases from J, leaving 19 bases between. This CDR3 has 15 amino acids. The CDR3 sequence is CASSSRLVFEGEQFF. For the CDR3, the DNA is TGTGCCAGCAGCTCAAGACTAGTGTTTGAGGGTGAGCAGTTCTTC.

The chain carries TRBV9 and TRBJ1-1; 7 bases agree with TRBD1. Unmatched junction bases numbered 4, after V lost 5 bases and J lost 0 bases. CDR3 size: 14 residues. Germline loops: CDR1 SGDLS, CDR2 YYNGEE. The CDR3 loop is CASSAGQMNTEAFF. The CDR3 nucleotides read TGTGCCAGCAGTGCGGGACAGATGAACACTGAAGCTTTCTTT.

The gene calls are TRBV14 and TRBJ1-2; D call uncertain. V gave up 0 bases and J gave up 4 bases, with 9 bases separating them. CDR1 and CDR2 (germline): SGHDN, FVKESK. CDR3 length: 14 residues. CDR3: CASSQDRLIYGYTF. CDR3 sequence (DNA): TGTGCCAGCAGCCAAGATCGGCTCATCTATGGCTACACCTTC.

The count of this clonotype is one. Here the CDR3 DNA reads TGTGCCAGCAGTTACTCTCGCGGGGGAGCCGATACGCAGTATTTT. This gives the protein CASSYSRGGADTQYF. V usage is TRBV6-5 and J usage is TRBJ2-3, with 7 nucleotides matching TRBD2. Looked up from germline, CDR1 is MNHEY and CDR2 is SVGAGI. The CDR3 has 15 amino acids. Trimming at V came to 0 bases and at J to 6 bases, leaving 6 bases not matched to a gene.

The chain combines TRBV6-1 with TRBJ2-7, with 7 bases identical to TRBD1. The ends lost 4 bases at V and 3 bases at J; junction bases unmatched: 9. The CDR3 is 15 amino acids. Germline V gene sequence: CDR1 MNHNS, CDR2 SASEGT. CDR3 bases: TGTGCCAGCAGTGGATTTGGGACAGTCTACTACGAGCAGTACGTC. Translating gives CASSGFGTVYYEQYV.

The CDR3 spells CSARVALQETQYF. The CDR3 region has the DNA TGCAGTGCTAGAGTGGCCCTGCAAGAGACCCAGTACTTC. The chain uses TRBV20-1 and TRBJ2-5, with unresolved D. Trimming removed 1 base from V and 2 bases from J, with 8 bases in between. The CDR3 contains 13 residues. Per germline, CDR1 DFQATT and CDR2 SNEGSKA (reference sequence).

The chain has TRBV12-3 or TRBV12-4 and TRBJ2-7; TRBD2 might be the D (5 bases). The CDR3 spans 13 residues. Trimming removed 5 bases at V and 5 bases at J, with 13 bases between. CDR3 in DNA: TGTGCCAGCAGTCGGACGGGGATCAACGAGCAGTACTTC. Translation gives CASSRTGINEQYF.

The chain recombines TRBV5-1 with TRBJ1-1; D might be TRBD1 (5 bases). This CDR3 is built from 14 residues. The V and J ends lost 2 bases and 1 base respectively, with 9 bases between them. Germline V gene sequence: CDR1 SGHRS, CDR2 YFSETQ. The CDR3 DNA sequence: TGCGCCAGCAGCTTCGAGACAGCGAACACTGAAGCTTTCTTT. This gives the protein CASSFETANTEAFF.

The V and J genes are TRBV20-1 and TRBJ2-5, with D possibly TRBD2 on 5 matching bases. Deletions cut 3 bases from V and 7 bases from J, with 9 bases between. Germline V gene sequence: CDR1 DFQATT, CDR2 SNEGSKA (reference sequence). This CDR3 has 11 residues. The CDR3 nucleotides read TGCAGTGCTAGGGTTGGAGGGACCCAGTACTTC. The encoded protein is CSARVGGTQYF.